This is a list of T cell receptor beta chains from one sample in a study of blood T cell repertoires in COVID-19. The method was immunoSEQ multiplex PCR; TCRdb's version includes in-frame clones alone and lacks a portion of them. The sample includes 310,000 or so clones, around 85% of them seen just once. The specimen was PBMCs or T cells enriched from blood (not recorded which). Source of these receptors: a woman aged 40 to 50 who had recovered from COVID-19. Both conserved end residues are part of each CDR3. Not all rows give a size; the values are once, few, many and, for expanded clones, a class.

abundance	v_gene	j_gene	CDR3aa
-	TRBV4-1	TRBJ1-5	CASSQDRVGQPQHF
-	TRBV2	TRBJ1-5	CASGQGIQPQHF
-	TRBV19	TRBJ2-1	CASSTLAGDQLHNEQFF
-	TRBV27	TRBJ1-6	CASSFWQNNSPLHF
-	TRBV11-2	TRBJ2-7	CASSFFAGSYEQYF
-	TRBV27	TRBJ1-2	CASSFWGPNNYGYTF
-	TRBV3-1/TRBV3-2	TRBJ2-1	CASSQRFDGYNEQFF
once	TRBV3-1/TRBV3-2	TRBJ2-3	CASSLQREYPDTQYF
-	TRBV4-3	TRBJ1-1	CASSQAKGRRAFF
-	TRBV6-1	TRBJ2-7	CASSSVGNEHEQYF
-	TRBV4-3	TRBJ1-3	CASSPQGVSGNTIYF
few	TRBV7-2	TRBJ1-1	CASSQGHNTEAFF
-	TRBV27	TRBJ2-7	CASSLLLAGGRPLEQYF
-	TRBV6-4	TRBJ1-5	CASSSQGQPQHF
-	TRBV11-2	TRBJ2-7	CASSLDKPPGGGEQYF
few	TRBV5-4	TRBJ1-6	CASSSGRTGNNSPLHF
-	TRBV6-2/TRBV6-3	TRBJ2-1	CASSYSRLAENEQFF
-	TRBV28	TRBJ2-1	CASGSSGRAGEQFF
-	TRBV18	TRBJ1-4	CASSVDRGNKLFF
-	TRBV28	TRBJ1-5	CASAGGNQPQHF
-	TRBV27	TRBJ2-7	CASSFGEVRSEQYF
-	TRBV5-8	TRBJ2-7	CASWRTGSYEQYF
few	TRBV30	TRBJ2-7	CAWSPNGLGYEQYF
few	TRBV15	TRBJ1-6	CATSRDVSGTGLHF
-	TRBV5-1	TRBJ1-4	CASSLYRQGDEKLFF
-	TRBV28	TRBJ2-5	CASSPAVVGDYQETQYF
-	TRBV29-1	TRBJ1-2	CSVEDRFSRGYTF
-	TRBV5-1	TRBJ2-7	CASSLWRGRQGNGEQYF
-	TRBV6-2/TRBV6-3	TRBJ1-5	CASSLGRVARKPQHF
-	TRBV9	TRBJ2-1	CASSEGVRLRAPYNEQFF
few	TRBV18	TRBJ1-2	CASSPERARSNGYTF
-	TRBV5-5	TRBJ2-7	CASGIATGGQYEQYF
-	TRBV9	TRBJ2-1	CASTSSGGGTFDEQFF
-	TRBV2	TRBJ2-7	CASSSGQGSEQYF
-	TRBV7-2	TRBJ1-1	CASSLGGKPNTEAFF
-	TRBV18	TRBJ2-7	CASSPTFIGTSGRYEQYF
few	TRBV5-1	TRBJ1-3	CASSSRTGTGNTIYF
-	TRBV14	TRBJ1-4	CASSQGLGGPGTNEKLFF
-	TRBV14	TRBJ2-7	CASSQARFGAYEQYF
-	TRBV7-8	TRBJ2-2	CASSFNTGATGELFF
-	TRBV12-5	TRBJ2-3	CASGPGDRADTQYF
-	TRBV9	TRBJ2-1	CASSARSTSGSTGEQFF
-	TRBV27	TRBJ2-3	CASRIGDTRTDTQYF
-	TRBV27	TRBJ1-1	CASSLWGRENTEAFF
-	TRBV28	TRBJ2-5	CASSTRRGNQETQYF
once	TRBV4-1	TRBJ2-5	CASSRRALPNQETQYF
-	TRBV28	TRBJ1-1	CASSLGGMNTEAFF
-	TRBV18	TRBJ2-5	CASSRTGGETQYF